This T cell receptor beta chain was profiled in a study of OX40 agonist ivuxolimab in advanced cancers. Background on the study: The dose-escalation cohort was approximately 81% male, with a mean age of approximately 61 years, ranging about 23 to 90.

The CDR3 is 12 amino acids. V gave up 1 base and J gave up 6 bases, with 3 bases separating them. Germline values: CDR1 SGHVS, CDR2 FQNEAQ. The table came from immunoSEQ multiplex PCR; TCRdb's copy has only in-frame clones and leaves some out. The repertoire holds approximately 62,000 clones, with 88% as singletons. The TCR originated in an adult with an advanced solid tumor such as melanoma, head and neck, liver or kidney cancer. The chain combines TRBV7-8 with TRBJ1-4; no definite D call. Sequencing used CD4+ or CD8+ T cells sorted from blood, obtained in a trial of the OX40 agonist ivuxolimab. The CDR3, as DNA: TGTGCCAGCAGCTTAGTCCATGAAAAACTGTTTTTT. Amino acids: CASSLVHEKLFF.